What follows describes a single T cell receptor (beta chain). V lost 7 bases, J lost 6 bases, and 12 bases lay in between. The germline gives CDR1 MRHNA, CDR2 SNTAGT. The CDR3 is made up of 12 amino acids. The data are from a study of blood T cell repertoires in COVID-19. Using immunoSEQ multiplex PCR, the repertoire was profiled, and TCRdb retains in-frame clones only, with some absent. The profile shows some 270,000 clones, approximately 83% of them singletons. This clonotype was sampled from a woman in her 30s who had recovered from COVID-19. The chain links TRBV6-4 to TRBJ1-2; D remains ambiguous. Input material: PBMCs or T cells enriched from blood (not recorded which). The chain's CDR3 is CASKGGRDGYTF. The DNA for the CDR3 is TGTGCCAGCAAGGGAGGGAGAGATGGCTACACCTTC.